Listed here are 17 T cell receptor beta chains from one sample, sequenced in a study of blood T cell repertoires in COVID-19. Clones were sequenced by immunoSEQ multiplex PCR, and TCRdb holds only the in-frame ones, with some missing. The data show over 130,000 clones, more than 60% seen once. Sequenced sample: peripheral blood. The origin of the receptors is a woman between 45 and 60 years old with active or convalescent COVID-19.

The chain has TRBV30 and TRBJ1-6; TRBD1 agrees at 7 bases. Losses at the gene ends were 3 bases for V and 6 bases for J; bases not matched to a gene: 8. CDR3 length: 15 amino acids. In germline, CDR1 is GTSNPN, CDR2 SVGIG (reference sequence). In nucleotides, the CDR3 is TGTGCCTGGAGGAACCCAGGGACAGCTAATTCACCCCTCCACTTT. Its protein is CAWRNPGTANSPLHF.

The chain links TRBV7-8 to TRBJ2-7; D is unclear. The CDR3 is 14 amino acids. Germline loops: CDR1 SGHVS, CDR2 FQNEAQ. Trimming took 0 bases from V and 11 from J, leaving 17 bases between them. The CDR3: CASSLALNGAAKYF. The CDR3 bases are TGTGCCAGCAGCTTAGCGCTAAATGGCGCGGCGAAGTACTTC.

The chain couples TRBV5-8 to TRBJ1-6; TRBD1 aligns across 7 bases. CDR1 and CDR2 from the germline V gene are SGHTS and YDEGEE. The ends lost 4 bases at V and 5 bases at J; junction bases unmatched: 6. The CDR3 contains 15 residues. The CDR3 DNA reads TGTGCCAGCAGCCCCCCGGGACAGAATAATTCACCCCTCCACTTT. Amino acid sequence: CASSPPGQNNSPLHF.

The V call is TRBV7-2, the J call TRBJ1-1; D remains unclear. Per germline, CDR1 SGHTA and CDR2 FQGNSA. This CDR3 region has 14 residues. The V gene lost 3 bases and the J gene lost 2 bases, with 10 bases spanning the gap. The CDR3 sequence is CASSLRHGNTEAFF. The CDR3 bases are TGTGCCAGCAGCTTGCGACACGGCAACACTGAAGCTTTCTTT.

The chain couples TRBV5-6 to TRBJ1-2, with D perhaps matching TRBD1 (5 bases). Germline-derived CDR1 and CDR2 are SGHDT and YYEEEE. Trimming took off 3 bases at V and 4 bases at J, with 16 bases between the two ends. This CDR3 has 15 amino acids. In nucleotides, the CDR3 is TGTGCCAGCAGCTCTGGAGGGGCGGACCTCTATGGCTACACCTTC. Its protein product is CASSSGGADLYGYTF. Variable domain in full (rest from reference TRBV5-6 and TRBJ1-2): DAGVTQSPTHLIKTRGQQVTLRCSPKSGHDTVSWYQQALGQGPQFIFQYYEEEERQRGNFPDRFSGHQFPNYSSELNVNALLLGDSALYLCASSSGGADLYGYTFGSGTRLTVV.

There are a few counts of this clone. The gene calls are TRBV19 and TRBJ2-3; weak D call: TRBD2 (6 bases). Per the germline V gene, CDR1 is LNHDA and CDR2 is SQIVND (reference sequence). The CDR3 has 15 residues. The V end was cut by 5 bases, the J end by 4 bases, with 16 bases between. The DNA for the CDR3 is TGTGCCAGTAGTTGGGGCGGGGAGGCGTCAGATACGCAGTATTTT. As protein: CASSWGGEASDTQYF.

The V gene is TRBV4-3, the J gene TRBJ1-3, with TRBD1 matching over 7 bases. Germline V gives CDR1 LGHNA, CDR2 YSLEER. The CDR3 sequence is 17 residues long. The junction had 12 bases not matched to a gene; V was cut back by 4 bases and J by 3 bases. CDR3 DNA sequence: TGCGCCAGCAGCCGAGGGCTCGGGACAGAAATTGGAAACACCATATATTTT. Amino acids: CASSRGLGTEIGNTIYF.

CDR3 residues: CASSYPDGELFF. The CDR3 nucleotides read TGTGCCAGCAGTTACCCAGACGGGGAGCTGTTTTTT. V usage is TRBV6-6 and J usage is TRBJ2-2; D ambiguous. The germline V gene has CDR1 MNHNY and CDR2 SVGAGI (reference sequence). With 2 bases removed from V and 7 bases from J, the gap between germline ends came to 5 bases. The CDR3 spans 12 residues.

The chain joins TRBV9 to TRBJ2-7; 8 positions agree with TRBD1. CDR3 length: 15 amino acids. Germline-derived CDR1 and CDR2 are SGDLS and YYNGEE. The V gene end was trimmed by 3 bases and the J gene end by 0 bases; junction bases not matched to a gene: 5. In DNA form, the CDR3 reads TGTGCCAGCAGCGGGGGACAGGTCCCCTCCTACGAGCAGTACTTC. Translated, it gives CASSGGQVPSYEQYF.

The chain is built from TRBV5-1 and TRBJ2-3, with 8 bases matching TRBD1. This CDR3 comprises 15 residues. With V trimmed by 4 bases and J by 5 bases, 9 bases remained unmatched. Germline V gene sequence: CDR1 SGHRS, CDR2 YFSETQ. The DNA of the CDR3 is TGCGCCAGCAGCAACCCAGGGGGCTCGGGAGATACGCAGTATTTT. This translates into CASSNPGGSGDTQYF. The full variable domain, completed using reference TRBV5-1 and TRBJ2-3, is KAGVTQTPRYLIKTRGQQVTLSCSPISGHRSVSWYQQTPGQGLQFLFEYFSETQRNKGNFPGRFSGRQFSNSRSEMNVSTLELGDSALYLCASSNPGGSGDTQYFGPGTRLTVL.

CDR3: CASSQQGVDGYTF. The CDR3 region has the DNA TGTGCCAGCAGTCAACAGGGGGTCGATGGCTACACCTTC. The chain recombines TRBV6-6 with TRBJ1-2; 8 bases line up with TRBD1. Germline CDR1 is MNHNY and CDR2 is SVGAGI (reference sequence). The J segment lost 6 bases and the V segment lost 5 bases, leaving 5 bases of the junction unmatched. The CDR3 loop spans 13 amino acids.

V is TRBV10-2 and J is TRBJ2-1, with 7 bases fitting TRBD2. V shed 5 bases and J 7 bases; nucleotides not matched to a gene: 8. Germline V gene sequence: CDR1 WSHSY, CDR2 SAAADI. The CDR3 loop spans 14 amino acids. CDR3 sequence reads: CASSSLAGGNEQFF. The CDR3 nucleotides read TGCGCCAGCAGTAGTCTAGCCGGGGGGAATGAGCAGTTCTTC.

V and J are TRBV18 and TRBJ2-4, with D possibly matching TRBD1 (7 bases). The length of the CDR3 is 13 residues. V shed 6 bases and J shed 9 bases, with 15 bases lying between them. In germline, CDR1 is KGHSH, CDR2 LQKENI. The CDR3 loop reads CASSLGQEGIQYF. The CDR3 DNA reads as TGTGCCAGCTCCCTTGGACAGGAGGGCATTCAGTACTTC. The entire variable domain, with the rest obtained from reference TRBV18 and TRBJ2-4, is as follows: NAGVMQNPRHLVRRRGQEARLRCSPMKGHSHVYWYRQLPEEGLKFMVYLQKENIIDESGMPKERFSAEFPKEGPSILRIQQVVRGDSAAYFCASSLGQEGIQYFGAGTRLSVL.

The chain uses TRBV6-5 and TRBJ2-7; tentatively, D is TRBD2 (6 bases). V lost 11 bases, J lost 4 bases, and 15 bases lay in between. CDR1 MNHEY and CDR2 SVGAGI come from the germline V gene. This CDR3 is 12 amino acids long. This CDR3 reads CAGTGDGYEQYF. CDR3 in DNA: TGTGCCGGGACTGGGGATGGTTACGAGCAGTACTTC.

V and J are TRBV7-3 and TRBJ1-1; 7 bases are a match to TRBD1. The CDR3 has 18 residues. The germline CDR1 and CDR2 sequences are SGHTA and FQGTGA. Trimming cost V 4 bases and J 3 bases; bases outside gene matches: 17. The CDR3 sequence is CASSSWAGGGLVYTEAFF. The CDR3 nucleotides are TGTGCCAGCAGCTCGTGGGCAGGGGGTGGGTTAGTGTACACTGAAGCTTTCTTT.

In its sample, this clone was seen many times. The rearrangement uses TRBV7-6 and TRBJ2-7, with a possible D match to TRBD1 (6 bases). This CDR3 is 15 amino acids long. V lost 1 base and J lost 0, with 10 bases in between. Germline CDR1 reads SGHVS; CDR2 reads FNYEAQ. CDR3 region: CASSLEMGHSYEQYF. CDR3 bases: TGTGCCAGCAGCTTAGAAATGGGACACTCCTACGAGCAGTACTTC.

The chain employs TRBV30 and TRBJ2-7; maybe TRBD2 (5 bases). Between the trimmed V and J ends, which lost 2 bases and 2 bases, there was a span of 16 bases. The CDR3 totals 15 residues. Germline CDR1 and CDR2: GTSNPN and SVGIG (reference sequence). The CDR3 DNA sequence: TGTGCCTGGAGTCCCTTCCCGGGAACGACCTACGAGCAGTACTTC. This sequence encodes CAWSPFPGTTYEQYF.